This T cell receptor (beta chain) was captured in a study of T cell responses to AZD1222 COVID-19 vaccine listed by TCRdb under 2021. Broadly, across the study: A total of over 230 trial participants underwent TCR sequencing, of whom 207 had received two doses of AZD1222 and approximately 25 had received two doses of the MenACWY control vaccine. Trial participants were enrolled by age into subgroups of 18-55, 56-69 and 70-plus years, and approximately 150, 30 and 60 TCR-sequenced participants, respectively, were included in these subgroups.

Broader findings and caveats from the paper: Participants were mostly white British, with more females than males. The authors suggested clonal diversity may have been underestimated. Because no day 14 peak-response samples were available, the repertoires could be characterized only after the peak T cell response. Spike-specific TCR breadth and depth rose significantly after two AZD1222 doses compared with day 0 and with MenACWY recipients. In the small 56-69-year group, the increase in depth fell short of significance, most likely because of low power. CD4 TCRs associated with the vaccine covered the entire spike protein, and the dominant responses were in regions 160-218 and 743-854. Only five or six AZD1222 recipients were SARS-CoV-2 seropositive at baseline, limiting conclusions about previously exposed vaccinees. Nearly half of unique spike-specific TCRs reportedly recognized epitopes outside regions mutated in the B.1.351 and B.1.1.7 variants.

Between the V and J ends, shortened by 5 bases and 4 bases respectively, the junction contains 14 bases. From cysteine to phenylalanine, the CDR3 is 14 amino acids long. CDR3 DNA only is kept here, 42 bases in frame from base 1. Based on the germline V gene, the CDR1 and CDR2 sequences are MDHEN and SYDVKM. The time point label of this sample denotes: about 28 days (+/-7) after the second vaccine dose. AZD1222 recipients given second doses at about 4 weeks or at about 12 weeks were pooled, since spike-specific TCR depth and breadth were not found to differ between the two schedules. Vaccinee samples came from UK trials COV001 and COV002, including a single-blind randomized controlled phase 2/3 trial of AZD1222 (ChAdOx1 nCoV-19) in healthy adults. For TCRbeta chain sequencing, PBMC samples were collected from trial participants at day 0 and at day 28 after the second dose. The CDR3 regions of human TCRbeta chains were subjected to immunosequencing. From the authors' description of their analysis: Repertoire TCRs were checked for matches against a reference library of SARS-CoV-2-specific TCRs that had been generated using the MIRA antigen-specificity platform. Breadth was defined as the fraction of unique TCRs that were SARS-CoV-2-associated, and depth was defined as the fraction of total T cells that were SARS-CoV-2-associated. Using the MIRA data, each spike-specific TCR was mapped to the spike region that the TCR reacts to and placed in a CD4 or CD8 class. Log10-transformed breadth and depth values were compared by one-way ANOVA with Sidak's multiple comparisons tests. The source is immuneACCESS, and TCRdb retained only in-frame sequences with V and J called. Part of the clones is not carried over; for the studies checked, unresolved V genes explain less than half of this, and the remainder is unexplained. V, J and clone size are those of that table, while D and trimming were read from the DNA. This sample comprises about 150,000 clones, approximately 91% of them detected only once. About 1.8% of the sample belongs to the ten largest clones.

As concerns this clone: Which antigen it targets is not known. Base qualities are not at hand, and no much larger clone is one base apart.

The chain is made from TRBV28 and TRBJ1-2; D gene: possibly TRBD1, on 5 matching bases. The receptor was isolated from an adult who received the AZD1222 COVID-19 vaccine. Sequenced material: peripheral blood, taken 28 days after the second AZD1222 dose. CDR3 loop: CASSPNQGTYGYTF. Here is the DNA: TGTGCCAGCAGTCCCAACCAGGGAACCTATGGCTACACCTTC.